The 6 T cell receptor beta chains listed next were all sequenced from one sample in a study of beta chain features in type 1 diabetes. The whole isolated RNA underwent reverse transcription, so sequencing captured expressed TCRB transcripts. Using immunoSEQ multiplex PCR, the repertoire was profiled, and TCRdb retains in-frame clones only, with some absent. The sample lists about 700,000 clones, around an eighth occurring once. No antigens are known for them. Whole-study findings and limits: Moderately but significantly shorter TCRB CDR3s were found in Type 1 diabetes patients in all four CD4+ subsets.

Sequenced input: naive CD4+ T cells from blood. The receptor source for this set is a man aged 18 to 30 with type 1 diabetes.

Only a few counts were recorded for this clone. The sample has other DNA sequences that encode this CDR3 too. This chain uses TRBV28 with TRBJ2-7, with 9 bases matching TRBD1. J was trimmed by 2 bases and V by 4 bases; bases with no gene match: 3. In germline, CDR1 is MDHEN, CDR2 SYDVKM. The CDR3 runs to 14 residues. The DNA of the CDR3 is TGTGCCAGCAGTTCGGGACAGGGAACCTACGAGCAGTACTTC. This translates into CASSSGQGTYEQYF.

The sample holds a few counts of this clone. This chain links TRBV5-4 with TRBJ2-7; D might be TRBD1 (5 bases). The CDR3 sequence is 14 residues long. V was cut by 1 base and J by 2 bases, with 10 bases left in between. The germline gives CDR1 SGHNT, CDR2 YYREEE (reference sequence). The CDR3 DNA is TGTGCCAGCAGCTTGCAGGGCTCGACCTACGAGCAGTACTTC. Amino acids: CASSLQGSTYEQYF.

The J gene is TRBJ2-1, the V gene TRBV20-1; perhaps TRBD2 as D (5 bases). This CDR3 contains 11 residues. V dropped 5 bases and J dropped 8 bases, with 10 bases sitting between them. Per germline, CDR1 DFQATT and CDR2 SNEGSKA (reference sequence). CDR3 sequence (DNA): TGCAGTGCTCGCGGACTTTATGAGCAGTTCTTC. Amino acids: CSARGLYEQFF.

The chain recombines TRBV10-3 with TRBJ2-2; D gene ambiguous. The germline V gene has CDR1 ENHRY and CDR2 SYGVKD. This CDR3 has 14 residues. The germline V and J ends were trimmed by 7 bases and 0 bases, with 9 bases remaining between them. In nucleotides, the CDR3 is TGTGCCATCATGCCCAGGTCGAACACCGGGGAGCTGTTTTTT. Translated: CAIMPRSNTGELFF.

The chain joins TRBV5-1 to TRBJ2-5; a weak D match, TRBD1 (6 bases). V shed 4 bases and J shed 5 bases, with 15 bases lying between them. CDR3 length equals 14 residues. Germline V gene lookup returns CDR1 SGHRS and CDR2 YFSETQ. CDR3 DNA sequence: TGCGCCAGCAGCCCGGGACATGGGGAGGAGACCCAGTACTTC. This sequence encodes CASSPGHGEETQYF.

This clone has only a few counts. The V and J genes are TRBV29-1 and TRBJ1-2; no clear D. Germline V gene data show CDR1 as SQVTM and CDR2 as ANQGSEA. V dropped 3 bases and J dropped 4 bases, with 9 bases sitting between them. This CDR3 region has 12 residues. As DNA, the CDR3 is TGCAGCGTTGATGTTGGGCTCTATGGCTACACCTTC. Protein sequence: CSVDVGLYGYTF.